The 10 T cell receptor beta chains below were found in one sample sequenced in a study of control samples from healthy donors and cancer patients. Sequencing used immunoSEQ multiplex PCR; TCRdb keeps in-frame clones, though not all of them. The table lists tens of thousands of clones, more than 75% of them singletons. Material: PBMCs. The receptor set was obtained from a man in his fifties with lung cancer.

Concerning this clone: One end of the junction does not line up with germline, which may come from a read error. The V and J genes are TRBV7-9 and TRBJ2-7; TRBD2 matches at 14 bases. The length of the CDR3 is 19 residues. Germline V gives CDR1 SEHNR, CDR2 FQNEAQ (reference sequence). In nucleotides, the CDR3 is TGTGCCAGCAGCTCCCCCCAAGGACTAGCGGGGGGCCCCCAATACGAGCAGCACTTC. It encodes CASSSPQGLAGGPQYEQHF.

The V and J genes are TRBV5-1 and TRBJ2-3; 9 bases line up with TRBD2. The CDR3 consists of 16 residues. CDR1 SGHRS and CDR2 YFSETQ come from the germline V gene. J gave up 1 base and V 0 bases, and 3 bases lay outside the gene matches. CDR3 sequence (DNA): TGCGCCAGCAGCTTGGCGATAGCGGGGGGCACAGATACGCAGTATTTT. Translation gives CASSLAIAGGTDTQYF.

The CDR3 nucleotides read TGTGCCAGCAGCCTACTAGGCTCTGGAAACACCATATATTTT. The encoded protein is CASSLLGSGNTIYF. The rearrangement links TRBV7-8 to TRBJ1-3, with D uncertain. This CDR3 has 14 residues. Per germline, CDR1 SGHVS and CDR2 FQNEAQ. The germline V and J ends were trimmed by 5 bases and 0 bases, with 8 bases remaining between them.

This chain connects TRBV28 to TRBJ2-1, with D perhaps TRBD1 (5 bases). V was cut by 4 bases and J by 15 bases, with 16 bases left in between. The CDR3 runs to 12 residues. The V gene's germline CDR1 is MDHEN and CDR2 SYDVKM. CDR3: CASSSSLAGWFF. In DNA form, the CDR3 reads TGTGCCAGCAGTTCCTCCCTGGCAGGGTGGTTCTTC.

This clone was recorded once. Other nucleotide sequences from this sample produce the same CDR3. The chain employs TRBV6-5 and TRBJ1-1; maybe TRBD1 (5 bases). Germline V lookup: CDR1 MNHEY, CDR2 SVGAGI. V gave up 3 bases and J gave up 4 bases, with 12 bases separating them. The CDR3 length is 14 residues. The CDR3 DNA sequence: TGTGCCAGCAGTTATGGGGGGTTGGGCACTGAAGCTTTCTTT. Protein sequence: CASSYGGLGTEAFF.

The chain has TRBV19 and TRBJ1-2; 7 bases agree with TRBD1. V lost 8 bases to trimming and J lost 4 bases; unmatched junction nucleotides: 13. CDR3 size: 15 residues. The germline V gene has CDR1 LNHDA and CDR2 SQIVND (reference sequence). This chain's CDR3 is CASLSYQGVSYGYTF. Written as DNA, the CDR3 is TGTGCCAGTCTCTCGTACCAGGGGGTTAGCTATGGCTACACCTTC.

The CDR3 loop is CASNRQGNTDTQYF. CDR3 nucleotide sequence: TGTGCCAGTAATCGACAGGGCAACACAGATACGCAGTATTTT. This chain links TRBV19 with TRBJ2-3; 7 bases agree with TRBD1. J gave up 2 bases and V 7 bases, and 6 bases lay outside the gene matches. Germline CDR1 and CDR2: LNHDA and SQIVND (reference sequence). The length of the CDR3 is 14 residues. Using reference TRBV19 and TRBJ2-3 for the parts outside the CDR3, the full variable domain is DGGITQSPKYLFRKEGQNVTLSCEQNLNHDAMYWYRQDPGQGLRLIYYSQIVNDFQKGDIAEGYSVSREKKESFPLTVTSAQKNPTAFYLCASNRQGNTDTQYFGPGTRLTVL.

This clone was seen more than once but under ten times. The chain uses TRBV19 and TRBJ2-7, with D unresolved. Trimming removed 1 base from V and 2 bases from J, with 6 bases in between. Germline CDR1 reads LNHDA; CDR2 reads SQIVND (reference sequence). The CDR3 spans 13 residues. The CDR3: CASSIVTTYEQYF. The CDR3 DNA reads as TGTGCCAGTAGTATAGTGACGACCTACGAGCAGTACTTC.

This clone turned up a few times. This chain connects TRBV19 to TRBJ1-5; unclear D gene. The CDR3 has 13 amino acids. The V gene's germline CDR1 is LNHDA and CDR2 SQIVND (reference sequence). V gave up 1 base and J gave up 3 bases, with 4 bases separating them. This CDR3 reads CASSIVPNQPQHF. Written as DNA, the CDR3 is TGTGCCAGTAGTATAGTCCCCAATCAGCCCCAGCATTTT. The whole variable domain, filled in from reference TRBV19 and TRBJ1-5, reads DGGITQSPKYLFRKEGQNVTLSCEQNLNHDAMYWYRQDPGQGLRLIYYSQIVNDFQKGDIAEGYSVSREKKESFPLTVTSAQKNPTAFYLCASSIVPNQPQHFGDGTRLSIL.

The V gene is TRBV9, the J gene TRBJ1-5; the match to TRBD1 covers 8 bases. The CDR3 consists of 14 residues. Unmatched junction bases numbered 1, after V lost 3 bases and J lost 2 bases. Germline CDR1 and CDR2: SGDLS and YYNGEE. This CDR3 reads CASSGGQGNQPQHF. As DNA, the CDR3 is TGTGCCAGCAGCGGGGGACAGGGCAATCAGCCCCAGCATTTT.